This T cell receptor beta chain was captured by sequencing in a study of T cells in Graves' hyperthyroidism and ophthalmopathy. At least ten counts were recorded for this clonotype. RNA transcripts were the template for amplifying TCR beta CDR3 regions. Using the HTBI primer set, a first-round RT-PCR was run on the TCR CDR3. MiXCR was run by TCRdb on the multiplex PCR reads, yielding one entry per CDR3 protein. The table records around 690,000 distinct CDR3 sequences, roughly 17% of them present only once. CDR3 size: 17 residues. V lost 2 bases and J lost 0, with 13 bases in between. Germline CDR1 is SGHTA and CDR2 is FQGTGA.

Input material: blood. This clonotype was obtained from a man aged 45-65 years with Graves' hyperthyroidism. The chain recombines TRBV7-3 with TRBJ2-2, with D perhaps assigned TRBD1 or TRBD2 (6 bases each). CDR3 region: CASSLLGGSTNTGELFF. The CDR3 region has the DNA TGTGCCAGCAGCTTATTGGGGGGCTCGACGAACACCGGGGAGCTGTTTTTT.